This T cell receptor (beta chain) was identified during a study of T cell responses to AZD1222 COVID-19 vaccine. Whole-study results and caveats: It was only after the peak T cell response that any repertoires were sampled. Females made up more of the donors, who were largely white British, and clonal diversity may have come out too low.

Libraries were prepared by immunoSEQ multiplex PCR; TCRdb keeps only in-frame clonotypes and omits some of them. The sample holds nearly 110,000 clones, approximately 90% seen once. This CDR3 comprises 14 residues. From germline, CDR1 is LGHDT and CDR2 YNNKEL (reference sequence). The V and J ends lost 2 bases and 4 bases, in that order; junction bases with no gene match: 3. With respect to this clone: The antigen is unknown.

This sample comprised peripheral blood, obtained on day 0 of AZD1222 vaccination. The TCR comes from an adult in good health. J is TRBJ1-1 and V is TRBV3-1 (or the pseudogene TRBV3-2); 8 bases fit TRBD1. CDR3 loop: CASSQLTGGTEAFF. The CDR3 nucleotides read TGTGCCAGCAGCCAACTCACAGGGGGCACTGAAGCTTTCTTT.